The 19 T cell receptor beta chains below come from one sample, sequenced in a study of long-term antiretroviral therapy in people with HIV. With survey level as its setting, the immunoSEQ assay was v3.0. Measured with immunoSEQ multiplex PCR; TCRdb has only the in-frame clones, and not every one. The sample consists of roughly 31,000 clones, more than 85% of them appearing once. The input for sequencing was unsorted PBMCs, taken about 5 years before starting antiretroviral therapy. The receptors stem from a man in his forties or fifties with HIV.

The chain links TRBV29-1 to TRBJ2-3; D uncertain. V was trimmed by 4 bases and J by 3 bases, leaving 8 bases between them. Germline CDR1 is SQVTM and CDR2 is ANQGSEA. The CDR3 consists of 12 residues. CDR3 region: CSVGRSTDTQYF. The CDR3 DNA reads TGCAGCGTTGGAAGGTCAACAGATACGCAGTATTTT.

This chain joins TRBV7-3 and TRBJ1-5; D is possibly TRBD1 (6 bases). Germline assignment: CDR1 SGHTA and CDR2 FQGTGA. The CDR3 covers 14 residues. V shed 5 bases and J shed 7 bases, with 15 bases lying between them. Here the CDR3 reads CASSQGGGGQPQHF. The CDR3 coding sequence is TGTGCCAGCAGCCAAGGGGGGGGTGGGCAGCCCCAGCATTTT. Based on the CDR3 plus reference TRBV7-3 and TRBJ1-5, the full variable domain is GAGVSQTPSNKVTEKGKYVELRCDPISGHTALYWYRQSLGQGPEFLIYFQGTGAADDSGLPNDRFFAVRPEGSVSTLKIQRTERGDSAVYLCASSQGGGGQPQHFGDGTRLSIL.

The chain is built from TRBV15 and TRBJ1-1; maybe TRBD1 (5 bases). Germline lookup yields CDR1 LNHNV and CDR2 YYDKDF (reference sequence). This CDR3 is built from 15 residues. V was trimmed by 4 bases and J by 1 base, leaving 13 bases between them. CDR3 in DNA: TGTGCCACCAGCATACGGGCAGGGAGGAACACTGAAGCTTTCTTT. Amino acids: CATSIRAGRNTEAFF.

The J gene is TRBJ1-4, the V gene TRBV10-3; maybe TRBD1 (5 bases). The CDR3 consists of 14 residues. Trimming pared 10 bases from V and 7 bases from J, leaving 19 bases between. Germline V gene data show CDR1 as ENHRY and CDR2 as SYGVKD. The CDR3, as DNA: TGTGCCACCAAAGCGGGGGATGGAGTTGAAAAACTGTTTTTT. This sequence encodes CATKAGDGVEKLFF.

V usage is TRBV5-1 and J usage is TRBJ2-1; the match to TRBD1 covers 10 bases. This CDR3 is 14 amino acids long. The V and J ends lost 4 bases and 2 bases, in that order; junction bases with no gene match: 0. Germline V CDR1 and CDR2: SGHRS, YFSETQ. The CDR3 coding sequence is TGCGCCAGCAGCGGACAGGGGGCCTACAATGAGCAGTTCTTC. Translation: CASSGQGAYNEQFF.

This clone was seen a single time. J is TRBJ2-1 and V is TRBV5-4, with D possibly matching TRBD1 (6 bases). Germline assignment: CDR1 SGHNT and CDR2 YYREEE (reference sequence). CDR3 length: 15 amino acids. Trimming removed 1 base at V and 6 bases at J, with 14 bases between. CDR3 in amino acids: CASSLLRTDVNEQFF. The CDR3 DNA reads TGTGCCAGCAGCTTGTTAAGGACAGACGTCAATGAGCAGTTCTTC.

This chain joins TRBV7-2 and TRBJ2-7, with D perhaps matching TRBD1 (6 bases). The V end lost 1 base, the J end lost 3 bases, and 13 bases lay between the germline ends. This CDR3 is built from 15 residues. CDR1 and CDR2 from the germline V gene are SGHTA and FQGNSA. The CDR3 here is CASSLVPGASYEQYF. In nucleotides, the CDR3 is TGTGCCAGCAGCTTAGTTCCAGGGGCAAGCTACGAGCAGTACTTC.

J is TRBJ1-2 and V is TRBV19; the D is unclear. The CDR3 spans 13 residues. CDR1 and CDR2 (germline): LNHDA, SQIVND (reference sequence). V was cut by 3 bases and J by 8 bases, with 13 bases left in between. The CDR3 protein is CASSINVGTGYTF. DNA for the CDR3: TGTGCCAGTAGTATTAACGTGGGCACGGGCTACACCTTC.

This chain links TRBV11-2 with TRBJ2-1, with 8 bases lining up with TRBD2. Per germline, CDR1 SGHAT and CDR2 FQNNGV. Trimming cost V 5 bases and J 4 bases; bases outside gene matches: 10. The CDR3 has 16 amino acids. CDR3 nucleotides: TGTGCCAGCAGCCAATATGCGGGGGGAGGATACAATGAGCAGTTCTTC. Translating it yields CASSQYAGGGYNEQFF.

The CDR3 region is CASSLEGPSSTEAFF. CDR3 nucleotides: TGCGCCAGCAGCTTGGAGGGACCATCGAGCACTGAAGCTTTCTTT. The V gene is TRBV5-1, the J gene TRBJ1-1; D may be TRBD1 (5 bases). Germline loops: CDR1 SGHRS, CDR2 YFSETQ. V shed 0 bases and J shed 4 bases, with 13 bases lying between them. The CDR3 totals 15 residues.

J is TRBJ2-1 and V is TRBV9, with 14 bases identical to TRBD2. Germline V lookup: CDR1 SGDLS, CDR2 YYNGEE. The V gene end was trimmed by 3 bases and the J gene end by 1 base; junction bases not matched to a gene: 0. This CDR3 contains 16 residues. CDR3 sequence: CASSGTSGGSYNEQFF. In DNA form, the CDR3 reads TGTGCCAGCAGCGGGACTAGCGGGGGGTCCTACAATGAGCAGTTCTTC.

The J gene is TRBJ2-5, the V gene TRBV4-2; 11 nucleotides match TRBD2. Germline V CDR1 and CDR2: LGHNA, YNFKEQ. The CDR3 extends over 16 amino acids. J gave up 0 bases and V 4 bases, and 4 bases lay outside the gene matches. CDR3 DNA sequence: TGTGCCAGCAGCCCGGGGACTAGCGGTCACCAAGAGACCCAGTACTTC. Amino acid sequence: CASSPGTSGHQETQYF.

The chain joins TRBV28 to TRBJ2-5; no reliable D call. This CDR3 has 11 residues. Trimming took 1 base from V and 5 from J, leaving 2 bases between them. CDR1 MDHEN and CDR2 SYDVKM come from the germline V gene. CDR3 bases: TGTGCCAGCAGTTTATACGAGACCCAGTACTTC. This gives the protein CASSLYETQYF.

This chain uses TRBV12-5 with TRBJ2-2; 7 nucleotides align to TRBD1. The V segment lost 7 bases and the J segment 6 bases; nucleotides outside the gene matches: 5. This CDR3 region has 13 residues. The germline CDR1 and CDR2 sequences are LGHNT and FRNRAP. The CDR3 sequence: CASVVQGAGELFF. The CDR3 DNA follows: TGTGCTAGTGTGGTGCAGGGGGCCGGGGAGCTGTTTTTT.

The chain couples TRBV28 to TRBJ1-2, with a tentative D call TRBD1 (6 bases). The CDR3 contains 15 residues. Per germline, CDR1 MDHEN and CDR2 SYDVKM. The V end was cut by 4 bases, the J end by 1 base, with 13 bases between. CDR3 protein: CASSWADRVNYGYTF. The DNA for the CDR3 is TGTGCCAGCAGTTGGGCGGACAGAGTTAACTATGGCTACACCTTC.

CDR3 bases: TGTGCCAGCACCAGGGATTTCAGCTCTGGAAACACCATATATTTT. This translates into CASTRDFSSGNTIYF. The chain employs TRBV6-1 and TRBJ1-3, with a tentative D call TRBD1 (5 bases). The germline V gene has CDR1 MNHNS and CDR2 SASEGT. CDR3 length: 15 residues. Trimming pared 7 bases from V and 0 bases from J, leaving 13 bases between.

The chain is built from TRBV23-1 and TRBJ1-1, with 9 bases matching TRBD1. TRBV23-1 is annotated as an ORF whose role is uncertain. The CDR3 is 16 amino acids. V was clipped by 8 bases and J by 4 bases; unmatched bases: 14. The CDR3 loop is CASGHRGRRICTEAFF. The CDR3 DNA follows: TGCGCCAGCGGACACAGGGGGCGCAGAATTTGCACTGAAGCTTTCTTT.

This clone was counted between two and nine times. The chain links TRBV19 to TRBJ2-6; D ambiguous. Trimming removed 5 bases from V and 0 bases from J, with 5 bases in between. CDR3 length equals 14 residues. Germline V gene data show CDR1 as LNHDA and CDR2 as SQIVND (reference sequence). The CDR3 loop reads CASSAYSGANVLTF. The CDR3 bases are TGTGCCAGTAGTGCGTACTCTGGGGCCAACGTCCTGACTTTC.

The CDR3 protein is CASSLVPGSQETQYF. DNA for the CDR3: TGCGCCAGCAGCTTGGTCCCAGGGAGCCAAGAGACCCAGTACTTC. The gene calls are TRBV5-1 and TRBJ2-5; D is perhaps TRBD1 or TRBD2 (5 bases each). Trimming took off 0 bases at V and 1 base at J, with 10 bases between the two ends. Germline V gene data show CDR1 as SGHRS and CDR2 as YFSETQ. This CDR3 is built from 15 residues.